The 11 T cell receptor beta chains below come from one sample, sequenced in a study of patients and donors after allogeneic stem cell transplantation. TCRdb processed the RT-PCR reads anew with MiXCR; each CDR3 protein has one entry. The sample holds roughly 230,000 distinct CDR3 sequences, 12% to 15% seen once. Sequences were obtained from blood, either unsorted or a sorted T cell fraction (not recorded which). The receptors originated from a human donor who was either an allogeneic HSCT recipient or a stem cell or donor lymphocyte infusion donor (not recorded which). It is not recorded whose cells these are; they may come from a transplant donor.

This clonotype has at least ten counts. V gene TRBV27 combines with J gene TRBJ2-1; TRBD1 is a possible D gene (6 bases). This CDR3 has 13 residues. V dropped 8 bases and J dropped 9 bases, with 17 bases sitting between them. Germline-derived CDR1 and CDR2 are MNHEY and SMNVEV (reference sequence). CDR3 region: CASGTRPASEQFF. The CDR3 coding sequence is TGTGCCAGCGGGACAAGGCCGGCTAGTGAGCAGTTCTTC.

This clonotype has a handful of counts. The chain combines TRBV15 with TRBJ1-5; D not certain. Germline V lookup: CDR1 LNHNV, CDR2 YYDKDF (reference sequence). This CDR3 has 17 amino acids. V was shortened by 0 bases and J by 3 bases, with 15 bases between the two germline ends. CDR3 DNA sequence: TGTGCCACCAGCAGAGACGGTCCGGGCAGCTACAATCAGCCCCAGCATTTT. Protein sequence: CATSRDGPGSYNQPQHF.

This clonotype occurred a few times. The rearrangement uses TRBV2 and TRBJ2-1, with TRBD1 identical over 12 bases. The trim removed 5 bases at V and 9 bases at J, leaving 8 bases unmatched. This CDR3 comprises 15 residues. Germline loops: CDR1 SNHLY, CDR2 FYNNEI. The CDR3 region has the DNA TGTGCCAGCAGTCGGCCCGGGACAGGGGGCAGTGAGCAGTTCTTC. This codes for CASSRPGTGGSEQFF.

In this sample, this clonotype turned up a few times. The CDR3 spells CASSQGQGAYEQYF. For the CDR3, the DNA is TGTGCCAGCAGCCAGGGACAGGGAGCCTACGAGCAGTACTTC. The rearrangement joins TRBV6-2 or TRBV6-3 to TRBJ2-7; 9 bases align to TRBD1. CDR1 and CDR2 from the germline V gene are MNHEY and SVGEGT. Trimming removed 6 bases from V and 2 bases from J; junction bases left unmatched: 5. This CDR3 contains 14 residues.

This clonotype was picked up many times. The V gene is TRBV10-3, the J gene TRBJ1-6, with D perhaps TRBD1 (5 bases). The germline CDR1 and CDR2 sequences are ENHRY and SYGVKD. V lost 2 bases to trimming and J lost 12 bases, with 11 bases between them. CDR3 length equals 13 residues. The CDR3 loop reads CAISEGGIGPLHF. The CDR3 DNA sequence: TGTGCCATCAGTGAGGGGGGGATAGGACCCCTCCACTTT.

This clonotype was seen ten or more times. CDR3 sequence reads: CASSRQSQETQYF. In DNA form, the CDR3 reads TGTGCCAGCTCACGACAGTCCCAAGAGACCCAGTACTTC. V is TRBV18 and J is TRBJ2-5; possible D gene TRBD1, 5 bases. Germline V CDR1 and CDR2: KGHSH, LQKENI. The V end lost 4 bases, the J end lost 1 base, and 7 bases lay between the germline ends. The CDR3 totals 13 residues. Combining the CDR3 with reference TRBV18 and TRBJ2-5 gives the whole variable domain NAGVMQNPRHLVRRRGQEARLRCSPMKGHSHVYWYRQLPEEGLKFMVYLQKENIIDESGMPKERFSAEFPKEGPSILRIQQVVRGDSAAYFCASSRQSQETQYFGPGTRLLVL.

The table lists this clonotype with many counts. The chain is built from TRBV29-1 and TRBJ2-1; D not resolved. The V end was cut by 6 bases, the J end by 9 bases, with 9 bases between. Germline V gene data show CDR1 as SQVTM and CDR2 as ANQGSEA. The CDR3 sequence is 10 residues long. This chain's CDR3 is CSVRGAEQFF. The CDR3 coding sequence is TGCAGCGTGAGAGGAGCTGAGCAGTTCTTC.

This clonotype was detected ten times or more. The J gene is TRBJ1-2, the V gene TRBV12-3 or TRBV12-4; a weak D match, TRBD1 (5 bases). V lost 5 bases, J lost 8 bases, and 21 bases lay in between. The CDR3 runs to 15 residues. The CDR3 is CASSKTGTYLTGYTF. As DNA, the CDR3 is TGTGCCAGCAGTAAAACCGGGACCTACCTAACCGGCTACACCTTC.

The rearrangement joins TRBV20-1 to TRBJ1-1, with 7 positions matching TRBD1. The J segment lost 4 bases and the V segment lost 4 bases, leaving 3 bases of the junction unmatched. CDR3 length: 12 residues. CDR1 and CDR2 (germline): DFQATT, SNEGSKA (reference sequence). The CDR3 DNA sequence: TGCAGTGCTATGCAGGGGGTCACTGAAGCTTTCTTT. As protein: CSAMQGVTEAFF.

This chain joins TRBV6-1 and TRBJ1-2, with no clear D. This CDR3 contains 15 residues. Trimming took off 7 bases at V and 2 bases at J, with 17 bases between the two ends. In germline, CDR1 is MNHNS, CDR2 SASEGT. The DNA for the CDR3 is TGTGCCAGCATCGAAGTCGACACGAGAAACTATGGCTACACCTTC. It is translated as CASIEVDTRNYGYTF.

The chain recombines TRBV3-1 with TRBJ1-1, with TRBD1 as a possible D gene (6 bases). Germline assignment: CDR1 LGHDT and CDR2 YNNKEL (reference sequence). Deletions cut 0 bases from V and 11 bases from J, with 13 bases between. The CDR3 totals 13 residues. The CDR3 region is CASSQDRGLRAFF. The CDR3 coding sequence is TGTGCCAGCAGCCAAGACAGGGGCCTACGGGCTTTCTTT.